This is a list of T cell receptor beta chains from one sample in a study of blood T cell repertoires in COVID-19. The protocol was immunoSEQ multiplex PCR, while the TCRdb copy is restricted to in-frame clones and leaves out a portion. The sample carries 200,000 to 300,000 clones, roughly nine tenths recorded once. The sequenced material came from peripheral blood. Receptors were obtained from a man aged 55 to 70 with acute or convalescent COVID-19. CDR3s include the opening cysteine and the closing phenylalanine or tryptophan. The D gene is left open where the match is weak. Clone size is not always given. Where it is, it says once, few, many or a class for expanded clones.

clone size,J gene,D gene,V gene,CDR3 protein,CDR3 DNA
NA,TRBJ2-2,TRBD2,TRBV11-3,CASSSRGGNTGELFF,TGTGCCAGCAGCTCCCGGGGGGGCAATACCGGGGAGCTGTTTTTT
NA,TRBJ2-3,NA,TRBV30,CAWSMSLTQYF,TGTGCCTGGAGTATGTCTTTAACGCAGTATTTT
NA,TRBJ2-5,TRBD2,TRBV7-6,CASTQTSGRGTAETQYF,TGTGCCAGCACCCAGACTAGCGGGAGGGGGACGGCGGAGACCCAGTACTTC
NA,TRBJ2-1,TRBD2,TRBV28,CASSSLAGGSDEQFF,TGTGCCAGCAGTTCCCTAGCGGGAGGGAGCGATGAGCAGTTCTTC
NA,TRBJ2-1,TRBD2,TRBV6-5,CASSYGAGGPRNEQFF,TGTGCCAGCAGTTACGGAGCGGGAGGGCCGAGGAATGAGCAGTTCTTC
once,TRBJ2-3,NA,TRBV4-3,CASSPLKQGHTQYF,TGCGCCAGCAGCCCCTTAAAACAGGGACATACGCAGTATTTT
NA,TRBJ1-1,TRBD1,TRBV11-1,CASSLSGRGHAEAFF,TGTGCCAGCAGCTTATCTGGCAGGGGGCATGCTGAAGCTTTCTTT
NA,TRBJ2-4,NA,TRBV24-1,CATADRRNIQYF,TGTGCCACCGCCGACAGGCGAAACATTCAGTACTTC
NA,TRBJ2-7,TRBD1,TRBV7-2,CASSFVRDSSYEQYF,TGTGCCAGCAGCTTCGTGAGGGACAGCTCCTACGAGCAGTACTTC
NA,TRBJ1-1,TRBD1,TRBV9,CASSVGGDRGLNTEAFF,TGTGCCAGCAGCGTAGGGGGGGACAGGGGCCTGAACACTGAAGCTTTCTTT
NA,TRBJ1-5,NA,TRBV6-1,CASSDGRGNQPQHF,TGTGCCAGCAGTGATGGTCGGGGCAATCAGCCCCAGCATTTT
NA,TRBJ2-1,NA,TRBV7-2,CASSLAGVAHEQFF,TGTGCCAGCAGCTTAGCTGGAGTAGCCCATGAGCAGTTCTTC
NA,TRBJ1-4,NA,TRBV27,CASSYYGDSGEKLFF,TGTGCCAGCAGTTATTACGGGGACTCAGGGGAAAAACTGTTTTTT
NA,TRBJ2-1,NA,TRBV10-2,CASSELGLEQFF,TGCGCCAGCAGTGAATTGGGGCTTGAGCAGTTCTTC
NA,TRBJ2-7,TRBD2,TRBV4-1,CASSQAGLASYEQYF,TGCGCCAGCAGCCAAGCAGGACTAGCCTCCTACGAGCAGTACTTC
NA,TRBJ2-3,TRBD2,TRBV18,CASSPAGRGLAGAADTQYF,TGTGCCAGCTCACCTGCTGGTCGGGGACTAGCGGGAGCCGCAGATACGCAGTATTTT
NA,TRBJ1-3,TRBD1,TRBV7-3,CASSNPGQASSGNTIYF,TGTGCCAGCAGCAACCCGGGACAGGCTAGCTCTGGAAACACCATATATTTT
few,TRBJ2-7,NA,TRBV19,CASSINNVGGVYEQYF,TGTGCCAGTAGTATCAATAACGTGGGGGGAGTATACGAGCAGTACTTC
NA,TRBJ2-5,TRBD2,TRBV7-2,CASSPGLAGGVAETQYF,TGTGCCAGCAGCCCGGGACTAGCGGGGGGGGTGGCGGAGACCCAGTACTTC
NA,TRBJ2-1,NA,TRBV28,CASSFRAGYNEQFF,TGTGCCAGCAGTTTCCGCGCGGGCTACAATGAGCAGTTCTTC
once,TRBJ1-6,TRBD1,TRBV6-6,CASSSGTVNSPLHF,TGTGCCAGCAGTTCTGGGACAGTTAATTCACCCCTCCACTTT
NA,TRBJ2-1,TRBD2,TRBV4-1,CASSRGLAGSSYNEQFF,TGCGCCAGCAGCCGGGGACTAGCGGGAAGCTCCTACAATGAGCAGTTCTTC
NA,TRBJ1-2,TRBD1,TRBV7-2,CASSSGTGDNGYTF,TGTGCCAGCAGTTCCGGGACAGGGGATAACGGCTACACCTTC
NA,TRBJ2-3,NA,TRBV5-1,CASSLDRGNTQYF,TGCGCCAGCAGCTTGGATAGGGGAAATACGCAGTATTTT
NA,TRBJ1-1,NA,TRBV28,CASRGEGHLNTEAFF,TGTGCCAGCAGGGGGGAGGGACACCTGAACACTGAAGCTTTCTTT
once,TRBJ2-7,NA,TRBV27,CASSFMGANEQYF,TGTGCCAGCAGTTTCATGGGGGCGAACGAGCAGTACTTC
NA,TRBJ1-1,NA,TRBV5-4,CASPRGSETEAFF,TGTGCCAGCCCACGGGGGAGCGAGACTGAAGCTTTCTTT
NA,TRBJ2-5,TRBD2,TRBV7-9,CASSLGLAGGGETQYF,TGTGCCAGCAGCCTCGGACTAGCGGGAGGGGGCGAGACCCAGTACTTC
NA,TRBJ1-1,TRBD1,TRBV19,CASRPTQGAVSDTEAFF,TGTGCCAGTAGACCCACACAGGGGGCGGTTTCGGACACTGAAGCTTTCTTT
once,TRBJ1-2,NA,TRBV29-1,CSAREGSHGYTF,TGCAGCGCCCGAGAGGGTTCCCATGGCTACACCTTC
NA,TRBJ2-1,NA,TRBV7-2,CASSLDSRDNEQFF,TGTGCCAGCAGCTTGGATTCCCGGGACAATGAGCAGTTCTTC
NA,TRBJ2-7,TRBD2,TRBV5-6,CASSPRTSGLYEQYF,TGTGCCAGCAGCCCTAGGACTAGCGGGTTGTACGAGCAGTACTTC
NA,TRBJ2-3,NA,TRBV18,CASSPYGHPRTDTQYF,TGTGCCAGCTCACCCTACGGACACCCTCGCACAGATACGCAGTATTTT
once,TRBJ2-3,NA,TRBV5-8,CASSLALSTDTQYF,TGTGCCAGCAGCCTGGCCCTCTCCACAGATACGCAGTATTTT
NA,TRBJ1-2,TRBD1,TRBV18,CASSPRDRADGYTF,TGTGCCAGCTCACCCCGGGACAGGGCGGATGGCTACACCTTC
NA,TRBJ2-7,TRBD1,TRBV7-6,CASSQDRGQVLAYEQYF,TGTGCCAGCAGCCAGGACCGAGGACAGGTGTTAGCCTACGAGCAGTACTTC
NA,TRBJ1-4,TRBD1,TRBV9,CASSDSGTGGEKLFF,TGTGCCAGCAGCGACTCCGGGACAGGGGGCGAAAAACTGTTTTTT
NA,TRBJ1-1,NA,TRBV9,CASSVNVGNTEAFF,TGTGCCAGCAGCGTAAACGTCGGGAACACTGAAGCTTTCTTT
NA,TRBJ2-2,TRBD2,TRBV6-2/TRBV6-3,CASSYSIRAGEGNSGELFF,TGTGCCAGCAGTTACTCGATTCGAGCGGGAGAAGGAAATTCCGGGGAGCTGTTTTTT
NA,TRBJ1-5,TRBD1,TRBV28,CASSYTQGATQPQHF,TGTGCCAGCAGTTACACACAGGGGGCGACTCAGCCCCAGCATTTT
NA,TRBJ1-5,NA,TRBV4-3,CASSQELLGGSNQPQHF,TGCGCCAGCAGCCAAGAGCTCTTGGGGGGAAGCAATCAGCCCCAGCATTTT
NA,TRBJ1-2,TRBD1,TRBV5-1,CASRQSGTEIIREGYTF,TGCGCCAGCAGACAATCCGGGACAGAAATTATCCGGGAAGGCTACACCTTC